This T cell receptor (beta chain) was recovered during a study of cytomegalovirus exposure and HLA in healthy donors. Study background: An analysis done earlier identified about 120 million unique TCR beta sequences from about 180 million T cells. About 83 million unique TCRs from HLA-typed donors made up an early data release.

This CDR3 spans 16 amino acids. With 4 bases clipped from V and 6 bases from J, the junction kept 13 bases outside the gene matches. In germline, CDR1 is MGHRA, CDR2 YSYEKL. Study observations and caveats: 87-base-pair reads could not separate some V segments, including TRBV6-2 and TRBV6-3. For most subjects, TCR beta sequences were reported to predict HLA-A and HLA-B alleles with accuracy.

With 60 Vbeta and 13 Jbeta primers, the PCR was carried out. Data came from immunoSEQ multiplex PCR; TCRdb stores just in-frame clones and leaves some out. The table includes some 93,000 clones, 70% to 85% detected once. Concerning this clone itself: Antigen specificity is unknown.

Source material: PBMCs. The V gene is TRBV4-1, the J gene TRBJ1-2; TRBD1 matches at 8 bases. The receptor comes from a man aged 45-60 years in good health and CMV-seronegative. Here the CDR3 reads CASSLSSQGAFDGYTF. The CDR3 nucleotides are TGCGCCAGCAGCCTGTCTTCTCAGGGGGCGTTTGATGGCTACACCTTC.